Each of the 24 T cell receptor beta chains below was sequenced from the same sample in a study of human T cells and chemical hapten exposure. One entry per CDR3 protein, called by TCRdb with MiXCR from the RACE reads. This table has roughly 180,000 distinct CDR3 sequences, 20% to 25% appearing once. Time point noted: patch test 1, 2 weeks after DPC sensitization. Treatment described: therapeutic diphenylcyclopropenone sensitization with weekly scalp DPC. Sequences were derived from whole blood, sampled in connection with sensitization to the hapten diphenylcyclopropenone (DPC). The receptor set was obtained from a woman in her 50s with alopecia areata. Some clones in this sample may be carry-over from other donors' samples.

This chain links TRBV29-1 with TRBJ1-1, with 7 bases identical to TRBD1. This CDR3 spans 13 amino acids. J lost 6 bases, V lost 6 bases, and 10 bases had no gene match. In germline, CDR1 is SQVTM, CDR2 ANQGSEA. CDR3 protein: CSVRGQAGPEAFF. The CDR3 bases are TGCAGCGTCCGAGGACAGGCGGGGCCTGAAGCTTTCTTT.

This clonotype was recorded once. The CDR3 loop reads CASSVAMGTGYGYTF. CDR3 sequence (DNA): TGTGCCAGCAGCGTAGCTATGGGGACCGGATATGGCTACACCTTC. The chain joins TRBV9 to TRBJ1-2; D perhaps matches TRBD1 (5 bases). Germline assignment: CDR1 SGDLS and CDR2 YYNGEE. CDR3 size: 15 residues. The V gene lost 0 bases and the J gene lost 5 bases, with 14 bases spanning the gap.

This chain uses TRBV3-1 with TRBJ1-1; D is possibly TRBD1 (6 bases). Trimming removed 1 base from V and 4 bases from J, with 10 bases in between. CDR1 and CDR2 from the germline V gene are LGHDT and YNNKEL (reference sequence). The CDR3 is made up of 14 amino acids. CDR3 DNA sequence: TGTGCCAGCAGCCAAGCAGGGGCCGGCACTGAAGCTTTCTTT. Amino acid sequence: CASSQAGAGTEAFF.

This clonotype was counted at least ten times. The genes are TRBV20-1 and TRBJ1-2; D is possibly TRBD1 (5 bases). V was pared by 3 bases and J by 8 bases, with 10 bases between. The CDR3 is made up of 11 amino acids. Germline V gene lookup returns CDR1 DFQATT and CDR2 SNEGSKA (reference sequence). CDR3 bases: TGCAGTGCTAGGGCAGGGCAGGGCTACACCTTC. This codes for CSARAGQGYTF.

V usage is TRBV23-1 and J usage is TRBJ2-4; 7 positions match TRBD1. TRBV23-1 is marked as an open reading frame, function uncertain. This CDR3 contains 16 residues. V shed 4 bases, J shed 0 bases, and the junction held 6 bases outside the gene matches. In nucleotides, the CDR3 is TGCGCCAGCAGTCTAAGGACAGGAAAAGCCAAAAACATTCAGTACTTC. It specifies CASSLRTGKAKNIQYF.

This clonotype was found a few times. This sequence joins TRBV3-1 and TRBJ2-3; D gene ambiguous. Per germline, CDR1 LGHDT and CDR2 YNNKEL (reference sequence). Between the trimmed V and J ends, which lost 4 bases and 4 bases, there was a span of 9 bases. The length of the CDR3 is 13 residues. CDR3 in DNA: TGTGCCAGCAGCCCTCTAGGGCCAGATACGCAGTATTTT. Translating gives CASSPLGPDTQYF.

This clonotype was detected many times. V usage is TRBV7-8 and J usage is TRBJ2-3, with D possibly matching TRBD2 (6 bases). The germline gives CDR1 SGHVS, CDR2 FQNEAQ. CDR3 size: 20 residues. Trimming took 2 bases from V and 0 from J, leaving 24 bases between them. CDR3 region: CASSLLGIGSGITSTDTQYF. The CDR3, as DNA: TGTGCCAGCAGCTTATTAGGTATCGGGAGCGGTATTACTAGCACAGATACGCAGTATTTT. The full variable domain, completed using reference TRBV7-8 and TRBJ2-3, is GAGVSQSPRYKVAKRGQDVALRCDPISGHVSLFWYQQALGQGPEFLTYFQNEAQLDKSGLPSDRFFAERPEGSVSTLKIQRTQQEDSAVYLCASSLLGIGSGITSTDTQYFGPGTRLTVL.

Concerning this clonotype: The likely explanation is a read error, given a far larger clone one base away. The DNA for the CDR3 is TGTGCCAGCAGCCCTACTAGCGCCTACAATGAGCAGTTCTTC. Protein: CASSPTSAYNEQFF. V is TRBV7-2 and J is TRBJ2-1; TRBD2 agrees at 7 bases. The V and J ends lost 5 bases and 2 bases, in that order; junction bases with no gene match: 3. The V gene's germline CDR1 is SGHTA and CDR2 FQGNSA. The CDR3 is 14 amino acids.

The chain is built from TRBV5-1 and TRBJ2-5; D unresolved. Germline V lookup: CDR1 SGHRS, CDR2 YFSETQ. The CDR3 loop spans 14 amino acids. Between the trimmed V and J ends, which lost 0 bases and 0 bases, there was a span of 6 bases. CDR3 loop: CASSLDGHQETQYF. The CDR3 region has the DNA TGCGCCAGCAGCTTGGATGGGCACCAAGAGACCCAGTACTTC.

This clonotype was seen a few times. V and J are TRBV7-3 and TRBJ2-1, with 7 bases lining up with TRBD2. This CDR3 contains 15 residues. V lost 6 bases to trimming and J lost 7 bases; unmatched junction nucleotides: 12. Germline loops: CDR1 SGHTA, CDR2 FQGTGA. The CDR3 spells CASSLDSGSWNEQFF. The DNA for the CDR3 is TGTGCCAGCAGTTTAGATAGCGGGTCGTGGAATGAGCAGTTCTTC.

The CDR3 nucleotides read TGTGCTAGCGAAGCGGGAGGGCCCTCAGATACGCAGTATTTT. As protein: CASEAGGPSDTQYF. The V and J genes are TRBV7-9 and TRBJ2-3; 10 bases line up with TRBD2. The CDR3 sequence is 14 residues long. CDR1 and CDR2 (germline): SEHNR, FQNEAQ (reference sequence).

This clonotype was seen a few times. This chain uses TRBV6-2 or TRBV6-3 with TRBJ2-1; 10 bases are a match to TRBD2. In germline, CDR1 is MNHEY, CDR2 SVGEGT. The junction had 3 bases not matched to a gene; V was cut back by 5 bases and J by 5 bases. This CDR3 is 14 amino acids long. The CDR3 DNA reads as TGTGCCAGCAGTGGGACTAGCGCCGACAATGAGCAGTTCTTC. This encodes CASSGTSADNEQFF.

The rearrangement uses TRBV3-1 and TRBJ1-4, with D maybe TRBD1 (6 bases). The germline V gene encodes CDR1 LGHDT and CDR2 YNNKEL (reference sequence). CDR3 length: 13 amino acids. With 7 bases removed from V and 5 bases from J, the gap between germline ends came to 11 bases. Here the CDR3 DNA reads TGTGCCAGCAAGGGGGTAGGAAATGAAAAACTGTTTTTT. This codes for CASKGVGNEKLFF.

The CDR3 sequence: CASSFRVQNTEAFF. The CDR3 region has the DNA TGTGCCAGCAGTTTCCGAGTACAGAACACTGAAGCTTTCTTT. The rearrangement joins TRBV12-3 or TRBV12-4 to TRBJ1-1; no firm D call. This CDR3 comprises 14 residues. V was trimmed by 3 bases and J by 1 base, leaving 9 bases between them.

This clonotype was counted between two and nine times. This chain links TRBV20-1 with TRBJ2-7; TRBD2 aligns across 9 bases. This CDR3 has 14 residues. J gave up 4 bases and V 1 base, and 5 bases lay outside the gene matches. Germline V gene sequence: CDR1 DFQATT, CDR2 SNEGSKA (reference sequence). The CDR3 bases are TGCAGTGCTAGAGGGCGGGAGGGCCATTACGAGCAGTACTTC. Amino acid sequence: CSARGREGHYEQYF.

This clonotype was seen only a few times. The chain combines TRBV2 with TRBJ1-5, with 11 positions matching TRBD1. CDR3 length: 17 amino acids. Germline CDR1 SNHLY, CDR2 FYNNEI. J was trimmed by 7 bases and V by 0 bases; bases with no gene match: 8. As DNA, the CDR3 is TGTGCCAGCAGTGAAGCACCCGGACAGGGGGCTCGACAGCCCCAGCATTTT. This encodes CASSEAPGQGARQPQHF.

V usage is TRBV2 and J usage is TRBJ2-1, with D perhaps TRBD1 or TRBD2 (6 bases each). The CDR3 has 15 amino acids. Germline CDR1 and CDR2: SNHLY and FYNNEI. V was shortened by 4 bases and J by 2 bases, with 12 bases between the two germline ends. CDR3 nucleotide sequence: TGTGCCAGCAGTGGTACGGGGGCCGCCTACAATGAGCAGTTCTTC. Amino acid sequence: CASSGTGAAYNEQFF.

The chain recombines TRBV5-1 with TRBJ1-1; D call uncertain. Germline values: CDR1 SGHRS, CDR2 YFSETQ. V dropped 3 bases and J dropped 1 base, with 19 bases sitting between them. The CDR3 is 17 residues long. The CDR3 DNA is TGCGCCAGCAGCTACGGCCAAGGTACGTATTCGAACACTGAAGCTTTCTTT. As protein: CASSYGQGTYSNTEAFF.

This clonotype was recorded at least ten times. The gene calls are TRBV9 and TRBJ1-1; D is unresolved. CDR1 is SGDLS and CDR2 is YYNGEE in the germline V gene. Deletions cut 0 bases from V and 1 base from J, with 10 bases between. CDR3 length: 15 residues. CDR3 sequence reads: CASSVGTGSNTEAFF. CDR3 sequence (DNA): TGTGCCAGCAGCGTAGGAACCGGGTCGAACACTGAAGCTTTCTTT.

The chain joins TRBV18 to TRBJ2-7; 7 positions agree with TRBD2. Germline CDR1 is KGHSH and CDR2 is LQKENI. V lost 0 bases, J lost 4 bases, and 6 bases stayed unmatched. The CDR3 contains 15 residues. CDR3: CASSPPPGGQYEQYF. In nucleotides, the CDR3 is TGTGCCAGCTCACCACCGCCGGGAGGCCAGTACGAGCAGTACTTC.

This clonotype was counted a few times. J is TRBJ2-5 and V is TRBV2, with TRBD2 identical over 9 bases. This CDR3 comprises 14 residues. Germline assignment: CDR1 SNHLY and CDR2 FYNNEI. J gave up 4 bases and V 8 bases, and 8 bases lay outside the gene matches. The CDR3 DNA reads as TGTGCCAGCGGAATAGCGGGAGTGGGAGAGACCCAGTACTTC. Translating gives CASGIAGVGETQYF. Variable domain in full (rest from reference TRBV2 and TRBJ2-5): EPEVTQTPSHQVTQMGQEVILRCVPISNHLYFYWYRQILGQKVEFLVSFYNNEISEKSEIFDDQFSVERPDGSNFTLKIRSTKLEDSAMYFCASGIAGVGETQYFGPGTRLLVL.

This sequence joins TRBV28 and TRBJ2-7; 12 nucleotides line up with TRBD2. J lost 7 bases, V lost 6 bases, and 13 bases had no gene match. In germline, CDR1 is MDHEN, CDR2 SYDVKM. The CDR3 is made up of 16 amino acids. The CDR3 protein is CASRRTSGNFGTEQYF. The CDR3 nucleotides are TGTGCCAGCAGACGGACTAGCGGGAACTTCGGAACGGAGCAGTACTTC.

This clonotype was observed a handful of times. The chain joins TRBV29-1 to TRBJ2-5; D assignment may be TRBD1 or TRBD2 (5 bases each). Trimming took off 4 bases at V and 2 bases at J, with 11 bases between the two ends. The germline V gene has CDR1 SQVTM and CDR2 ANQGSEA. The CDR3 totals 13 residues. Here the CDR3 reads CSVGVGGQETQYF. CDR3 sequence (DNA): TGCAGCGTTGGCGTTGGGGGACAAGAGACCCAGTACTTC.

This clonotype occurred a few times. The chain joins TRBV5-1 to TRBJ2-3; no clear D gene. Germline V gives CDR1 SGHRS, CDR2 YFSETQ. There are 15 residues in the CDR3. The ends were cut back, 0 bases at V and 4 bases at J, with 12 bases in the middle. As DNA, the CDR3 is TGCGCCAGCAGCTTGGGACATTCAAGCCCAGATACGCAGTATTTT. Amino acid sequence: CASSLGHSSPDTQYF.